This T cell receptor beta chain was recovered during a study of OX40 agonist ivuxolimab in advanced cancers. Data came from immunoSEQ multiplex PCR; TCRdb stores just in-frame clones and leaves some out. The sample contains just over 80,000 clones, around 90% of which appear only once. This CDR3 has 13 residues. Looked up from germline, CDR1 is SEHNR and CDR2 is FQNEAQ (reference sequence). V was cut by 7 bases and J by 12 bases, with 21 bases left in between. This clone was seen a single time. This sequence was found in an adult with an advanced solid tumor such as melanoma, head and neck, liver or kidney cancer. V is TRBV7-9 and J is TRBJ1-2, with D tentatively TRBD1 (6 bases). The starting material was CD4+ or CD8+ T cells sorted from blood, obtained in a trial of the OX40 agonist ivuxolimab. The CDR3 loop is CASTPPGGVDNTF. DNA for the CDR3: TGTGCCAGCACCCCCCCGGGGGGCGTGGACAACACCTTC.